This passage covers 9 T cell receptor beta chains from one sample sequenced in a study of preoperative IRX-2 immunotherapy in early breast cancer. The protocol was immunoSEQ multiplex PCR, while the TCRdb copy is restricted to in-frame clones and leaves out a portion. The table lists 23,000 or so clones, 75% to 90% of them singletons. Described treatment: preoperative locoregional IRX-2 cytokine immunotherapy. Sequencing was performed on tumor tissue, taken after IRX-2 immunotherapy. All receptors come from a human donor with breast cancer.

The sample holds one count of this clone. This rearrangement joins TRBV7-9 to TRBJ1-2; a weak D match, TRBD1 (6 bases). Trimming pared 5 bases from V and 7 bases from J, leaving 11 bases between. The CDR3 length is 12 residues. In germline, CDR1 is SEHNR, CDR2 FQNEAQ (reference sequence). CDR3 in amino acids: CASSAQGAGYTF. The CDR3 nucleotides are TGTGCCAGCAGCGCACAGGGTGCTGGCTACACCTTC.

The CDR3 loop is CASSSGLQEYF. CDR3 DNA sequence: TGTGCCAGCAGTTCCGGACTCCAGGAGTACTTC. V gene TRBV7-9 combines with J gene TRBJ2-7; D is perhaps TRBD2 (5 bases). V was trimmed by 6 bases and J by 11 bases, leaving 14 bases between them. From germline, CDR1 is SEHNR and CDR2 FQNEAQ (reference sequence). This CDR3 has 11 amino acids.

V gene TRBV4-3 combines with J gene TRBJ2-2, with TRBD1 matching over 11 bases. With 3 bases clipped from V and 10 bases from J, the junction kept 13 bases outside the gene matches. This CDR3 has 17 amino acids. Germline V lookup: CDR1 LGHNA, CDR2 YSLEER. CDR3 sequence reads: CASSHYTRTGGAEELFF. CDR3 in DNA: TGCGCCAGCAGCCACTATACCAGGACAGGGGGCGCAGAGGAGCTGTTTTTT.

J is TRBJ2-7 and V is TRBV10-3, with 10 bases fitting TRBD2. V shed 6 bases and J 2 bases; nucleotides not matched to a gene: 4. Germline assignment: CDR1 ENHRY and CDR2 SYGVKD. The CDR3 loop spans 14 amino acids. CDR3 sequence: CAISRTSGTYEQYF. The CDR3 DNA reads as TGTGCCATCAGCCGGACTAGCGGCACCTACGAGCAGTACTTC.

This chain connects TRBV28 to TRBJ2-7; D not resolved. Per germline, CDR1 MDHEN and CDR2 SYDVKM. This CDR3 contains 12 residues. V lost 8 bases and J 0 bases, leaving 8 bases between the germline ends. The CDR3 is CASDSSSYEQYF. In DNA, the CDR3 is TGTGCCAGCGACTCGAGCTCCTACGAGCAGTACTTC.

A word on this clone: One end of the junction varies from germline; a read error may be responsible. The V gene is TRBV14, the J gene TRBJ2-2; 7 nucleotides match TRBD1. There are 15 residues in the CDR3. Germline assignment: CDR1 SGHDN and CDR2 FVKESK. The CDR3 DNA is TGTACCAGCAGCCCAGCGGCAGGGGGAACCGGGGAGCTGTTTTTT. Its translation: CTSSPAAGGTGELFF.

The CDR3 reads CASSSGSGANVLTF. Written as DNA, the CDR3 is TGTGCCAGTAGTTCCGGGTCTGGGGCCAACGTCCTGACTTTC. The rearrangement uses TRBV19 and TRBJ2-6; D gene unclear. Between the trimmed V and J ends, which lost 5 bases and 1 base, there was a span of 6 bases. CDR1 and CDR2 from the germline V gene are LNHDA and SQIVND (reference sequence). The CDR3 spans 14 residues.

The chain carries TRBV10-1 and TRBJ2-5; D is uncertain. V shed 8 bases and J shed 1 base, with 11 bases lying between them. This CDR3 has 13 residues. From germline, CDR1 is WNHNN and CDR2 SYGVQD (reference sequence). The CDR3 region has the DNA TGCGCCAGCGGACCCGGCTCCCAAGAGACCCAGTACTTC. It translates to CASGPGSQETQYF.

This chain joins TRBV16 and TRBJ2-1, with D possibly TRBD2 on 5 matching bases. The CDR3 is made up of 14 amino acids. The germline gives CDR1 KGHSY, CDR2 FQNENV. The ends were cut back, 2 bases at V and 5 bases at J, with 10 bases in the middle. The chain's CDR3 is CASSQEAVDNEQFF. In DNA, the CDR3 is TGTGCCAGCAGCCAAGAAGCGGTAGACAATGAGCAGTTCTTC.